Each of the 2 T cell receptor beta chains below was sequenced from the same sample in a study of post-analysis software for immune sequencing data. TCR beta libraries were prepared from cDNA with unique molecular identifiers. MiXCR, applied by TCRdb to the PCR reads, yields one record per CDR3 protein. The sample has approximately 570,000 distinct CDR3 sequences, about 40% seen once. Study-wide results and caveats: The study found TRBV5-6, TRBV5-1 and TRBV20-1 among a few TRBV segments more frequent in patients than controls.

Antigen specificity for these receptors is unknown. Sequencing input: blood. The source is a girl aged 5 to 17 with multiple sclerosis.

V gene TRBV6-6 combines with J gene TRBJ2-7; maybe TRBD1 (6 bases). The CDR3 runs to 14 residues. Trimming stripped 5 bases from V and 3 bases from J, with 14 bases between. Germline V gene data show CDR1 as MNHNY and CDR2 as SVGAGI (reference sequence). The CDR3 sequence is CASSRTGTIYEQYF. Written as DNA, the CDR3 is TGTGCCAGCAGTCGAACCGGGACAATCTACGAGCAGTACTTC.

The V and J genes are TRBV12-3 or TRBV12-4 and TRBJ1-1, with 7 bases fitting TRBD1. The length of the CDR3 is 15 residues. V shed 7 bases and J 7 bases; nucleotides not matched to a gene: 15. Written as DNA, the CDR3 is TGTGCCAGCACCAACGGGGTGACAGGGTACTATGAAGCTTTCTTT. This encodes CASTNGVTGYYEAFF.